This record concerns one T cell receptor (beta chain) sequence. This entry comes from a study of T-cell memory formation after mild COVID-19. This CDR3 is 12 amino acids long. The V gene lost 3 bases and the J gene lost 3 bases, with 5 bases spanning the gap. In germline, CDR1 is SEHNR, CDR2 FQNEAQ (reference sequence). MiXCR was run by TCRdb on the 5' RACE reads, yielding one entry per CDR3 protein. Of 150,000 to 200,000 distinct CDR3 sequences detected, over 10% appear once; the ten largest clones hold 2.5% to 4%. The sequence derives from a man younger than 35 who had mild COVID-19 (a few samples of this study predate the infection). Cell type and time point are not known. Sequenced sample: PBMCs or a T cell subset sorted from them (not recorded which). The chain carries TRBV7-9 and TRBJ2-5; D not certain. The CDR3 DNA reads TGTGCCAGCAGCTTCCAGGAAGAGACCCAGTACTTC. This encodes CASSFQEETQYF.